This TCR beta chain came from a study of T cells in Graves' hyperthyroidism and ophthalmopathy. Background on the study: Before any treatment, at initial diagnosis, peripheral blood was collected.

Trimming took off 2 bases at V and 9 bases at J, with 8 bases between the two ends. Germline V gene lookup returns CDR1 GTSNPN and CDR2 SVGIG (reference sequence). The CDR3 length is 11 residues. Amplification yielded TCR beta CDR3 regions, with RNA transcripts as the source. RT-PCR in the first round (using the HTBI primer set) targeted the TCR CDR3. TCRdb redid the calling of the multiplex PCR reads with MiXCR, one entry per CDR3 protein. The data show hundreds of thousands of distinct CDR3 sequences, 12% to 15% seen once. This chain joins TRBV30 and TRBJ2-1, with D unresolved. Material for sequencing was blood. This sequence originates from a woman in her late teens or twenties with Graves' hyperthyroidism. The CDR3 spells CAWSRISEQFF. CDR3 in DNA: TGTGCCTGGAGTAGGATAAGTGAGCAGTTCTTC.